The next 13 T cell receptor beta chains were all read from a single sample in a study of T cells in women clearing cervical HPV infection. The assay was immunoSEQ multiplex PCR, and TCRdb's table has in-frame clones only and misses some. This sample contains roughly 48,000 clones. The specimen sequenced was blood buffy coat. These receptor sequences come from a woman aged 18 to 75 with a cervical HPV16 infection that either progressed to CIN3+ or cleared (not recorded which).

On this clone itself: Sequencing ends 3 residues short of the CDR3 end; the germline J gene provides the rest. The chain links TRBV7-2 to TRBJ2-7, with 9 positions matching TRBD2. V lost 3 bases and J lost 6; bases outside the gene matches: 9. This CDR3 is 15 amino acids long. CDR1 and CDR2 (germline): SGHTA, FQGNSA. The CDR3 loop is CASSFLAGQYSEQYF. The DNA read from the CDR3 is TGTGCCAGCAGCTTCCTAGCGGGGCAATATTCCGAG.

For this clone: The read is 3 residues too short to cover the CDR3 end, so that end is filled in from the germline J gene. The chain employs TRBV28 and TRBJ2-7, with TRBD1 matching over 9 bases. The CDR3 is made up of 15 amino acids. Trimming removed 9 bases from V and 6 bases from J; junction bases left unmatched: 15. Germline V gene lookup returns CDR1 MDHEN and CDR2 SYDVKM. CDR3: CASTIDRDRDREQYF. The CDR3 bases that were read are TGTGCCAGTACTATTGACCGGGACAGGGATCGCGAG. Variable domain in full (rest from reference TRBV28 and TRBJ2-7): DVKVTQSSRYLVKRTGEKVFLECVQDMDHENMFWYRQDPGLGLRLIYFSYDVKMKEKGDIPEGYSVSREKKERFSLILESASTNQTSMYLCASTIDRDRDREQYFGPGTRLTVT.

About this clone itself: The observed sequence ends 3 residues before the CDR3 terminus, with the missing tail filled in from the germline J gene. The rearrangement links TRBV11-1 to TRBJ2-1, with D tentatively TRBD2 (6 bases). This CDR3 region has 15 residues. The germline V and J ends were trimmed by 5 bases and 4 bases, with 15 bases remaining between them. Looked up from germline, CDR1 is SGHAT and CDR2 is FQDESV (reference sequence). CDR3 DNA, as far as it was read: TGTGCCAGCAGCATGGGTGCGGGGCCGTACAATGAG. Translation gives CASSMGAGPYNE. The CDR3, in full, reads CASSMGAGPYNEQFF.

On this clone: With the read ending 3 residues before the CDR3 end, the germline J gene is used to fill in that end. This chain links TRBV10-1 with TRBJ1-5, with D maybe TRBD1 (5 bases). CDR1 is WNHNN, CDR2 SYGVQD, per germline (reference sequence). Trimming took 7 bases from V and 2 from J, leaving 15 bases between them. The CDR3 contains 15 residues. The CDR3 DNA, read in part, is TGCGCCAGCATCCCGACAGAGTCAGGCAATCAGCCC. Protein: CASIPTESGNQP. The entire CDR3 is CASIPTESGNQPQHF.

Points on this clone: From the germline J gene comes the end of the CDR3, since the read stops 3 residues before it. The J gene is TRBJ2-1, the V gene TRBV20-1; 13 bases align to TRBD2. The CDR3 contains 16 residues. V trimming: 3 bases; J trimming: 4 bases; junction bases outside the gene matches: 6. The V gene's germline CDR1 is DFQATT and CDR2 SNEGSKA (reference sequence). The DNA read from the CDR3 is TGCAGTGCTAGCCCCGGGACTAGCGGGATGTACAATGAG. Its protein product is CSASPGTSGMYNE. The whole CDR3 region reads CSASPGTSGMYNEQFF.

As concerns this clone: The CDR3 is cut off 3 residues early in the read; its end comes from the germline J gene. The chain joins TRBV5-5 to TRBJ1-6, with a possible D match to TRBD1 (5 bases). CDR1 and CDR2 from the germline V gene are SGHKS and YYEKEE (reference sequence). Trimming took off 2 bases at V and 6 bases at J, with 12 bases between the two ends. The CDR3 sequence is 15 residues long. CDR3 bases read: TGTGCCAGCAGCTTCCCGGACAATATTAATTCACCC. Its protein product is CASSFPDNINSP. The complete CDR3 protein is CASSFPDNINSPLHF.

Concerning this clone: The DNA ends 3 residues before the CDR3 does, and the rest of the CDR3 is filled in from the germline J gene. The rearrangement uses TRBV19 and TRBJ1-6, with 7 bases that match TRBD1. This CDR3 region has 14 residues. CDR1 is LNHDA, CDR2 SQIVND, per germline (reference sequence). After removal of 5 bases from V and 7 bases from J, the junction contained 5 bases not matched to a gene. CDR3 region: CASSALTGNSPLHF. Incomplete CDR3 DNA: TGTGCCAGTAGTGCCTTGACAGGGAATTCACCC.

As regards this clone: The read falls 3 residues short of the CDR3 end, and the missing part is taken from the germline J gene. The chain recombines TRBV20-1 with TRBJ1-6; D is unresolved. This CDR3 comprises 17 residues. In germline, CDR1 is DFQATT, CDR2 SNEGSKA (reference sequence). Trimming left V 2 bases short and J 1 base short, with 15 bases between. Partial CDR3 DNA: TGCAGTGCTAGATCCTATACCGGTGCGTCCTATAATTCACCC. It is translated as CSARSYTGASYNSP. In full, the CDR3 is CSARSYTGASYNSPLHF.

Concerning this clone: The CDR3 end is not reached by the read, which stops 3 residues before it; the germline J gene fills it in. This chain links TRBV20-1 with TRBJ1-4; no definite D call. V was cut by 0 bases and J by 8 bases, with 13 bases left in between. Germline CDR1 and CDR2: DFQATT and SNEGSKA (reference sequence). The CDR3 sequence is 14 residues long. This chain's CDR3 is CSARDRVLEEKLFF. The DNA read from the CDR3 is TGCAGTGCTAGAGACCGGGTTTTAGAGGAAAAA.

Comment on this clone: The CDR3 goes on 3 residues after the read ends, and that part is filled in from the germline J gene. The chain links TRBV11-3 to TRBJ1-6; TRBD1 might be the D (6 bases). The germline gives CDR1 SGHNT, CDR2 YENEEA. The CDR3 loop spans 15 amino acids. V gave up 5 bases and J gave up 6 bases, with 14 bases separating them. CDR3 DNA (partial): TGTGCCAGCAGCCCAGGGAGGGGGGGTAATTCACCC. Translated, it gives CASSPGRGGNSP. The whole CDR3 is CASSPGRGGNSPLHF.

A remark on this clone: Read data end 3 residues before the CDR3 end; the end is taken from the germline J gene. J is TRBJ1-1 and V is TRBV18; D gene unclear. V gave up 6 bases and J gave up 0 bases, with 11 bases separating them. The CDR3 extends over 14 amino acids. Germline values: CDR1 KGHSH, CDR2 LQKENI. CDR3: CASSLEQMNTEAFF. The part of the CDR3 DNA that was read is TGTGCCAGCTCCTTAGAGCAAATGAACACTGAA.

On this clone itself: The missing CDR3 end, 3 residues past where the read stops, is filled in from the germline J gene. The rearrangement joins TRBV25-1 to TRBJ1-4; D uncertain. The CDR3 length is 15 residues. CDR1 is MGHDK and CDR2 is SYGVNS in the germline V gene. V lost 2 bases, J lost 0 bases, and 7 bases lay in between. The CDR3 loop reads CASSERVTTNEKLFF. The covered CDR3 bases are TGTGCCAGCAGTGAACGGGTTACAACTAATGAAAAA.

Of note for this clone: Read data end 3 residues before the CDR3 end; the end is taken from the germline J gene. This chain links TRBV5-4 with TRBJ1-6; possibly TRBD1 for D (5 bases). Trimming removed 2 bases from V and 6 bases from J, with 9 bases in between. In germline, CDR1 is SGHNT, CDR2 YYREEE (reference sequence). This CDR3 contains 14 residues. This CDR3 is CASSLTGVNSPLHF. The CDR3 bases that were read are TGTGCCAGCAGCTTAACAGGAGTTAATTCACCC.